This T cell receptor beta chain derives from a study of cytomegalovirus exposure and HLA in healthy donors. Study context: A prior study identified 117 million unique TCR beta sequences from 190 million or so T cells. Overall study results and limits: Previously analyzed data showed that most TCR beta V segments were productive at a frequency of about 87% or about 30%. Based on reports, TCR beta sequences accurately predicted HLA-A and HLA-B alleles for most subjects. Later, an analysis found that common viral pathogens appeared to be linked with several of the most significant clusters.

Use of 60 Vbeta and 13 Jbeta primers characterized the PCR. The repertoire was sequenced with immunoSEQ multiplex PCR; TCRdb's copy has only in-frame clones and lacks some. The sample carries 50,000 to 65,000 clones, approximately 81% recorded once. V was pared by 3 bases and J by 0 bases, with 10 bases between. Germline V lookup: CDR1 SNHLY, CDR2 FYNNEI. The CDR3 covers 15 residues. Details on this clone: The antigen remains undetermined.

Sequenced sample: PBMCs. The gene calls are TRBV2 and TRBJ2-3; weak D call: TRBD1 (5 bases). The origin of this receptor is a woman between 18 and 30 years old in good health and CMV-seronegative. CDR3: CASSDGATSTDTQYF. The CDR3 region has the DNA TGTGCCAGCAGTGATGGGGCCACTAGCACAGATACGCAGTATTTT.